The sample holds one count of the clone carrying this TCR beta chain. Its antigen is unknown. This CDR3 has 15 amino acids. V dropped 4 bases and J dropped 3 bases, with 18 bases sitting between them. Per germline, CDR1 GTSNPN and CDR2 SVGIG (reference sequence). The sample comes from a study of CD8 T cells in ankylosing spondylitis. TCRdb re-called the 5' RACE reads through MiXCR, storing one row per CDR3 protein. Of about 240,000 distinct CDR3 sequences in the sample, about 10% were seen once. Regarding the study as a whole: Significantly higher representation of disease-linked clones was reported for matched ankylosing spondylitis synovial fluid.

The receptor was isolated from a male donor with ankylosing spondylitis or in good health (not recorded which). Sequencing used blood, either unsorted or a sorted T cell fraction (not recorded which). The rearrangement links TRBV30 to TRBJ1-1, with no clear D. This CDR3 is CAWTSWRLTDTEAFF. In nucleotides, the CDR3 is TGTGCCTGGACTTCCTGGAGGCTCACGGACACTGAAGCTTTCTTT.